A selection of T cell receptor beta chains follows, all from one sample in a study of blood T cell repertoires in COVID-19. Clones were sequenced by immunoSEQ multiplex PCR, and TCRdb holds only the in-frame ones, with some missing. The sample carries 97,000 or so clones, 84% recorded once. Sequencing input: peripheral blood. The receptors stem from a man aged 35 to 55 with active or convalescent COVID-19. Both conserved end residues are part of each CDR3. A D gene is named only where the DNA matches it firmly. A clone size is listed for some rows: how often the clone was seen (once, few, many), or a class if it is expanded.

d_call,j_call,v_call,clone_size,cdr3_nt,cdr3_aa
TRBD1,TRBJ1-5,TRBV10-3,-,TGTGCCATCAAAAGGGACAGTGGATCCAATCAGCCCCAGCATTTT,CAIKRDSGSNQPQHF
-,TRBJ1-6,TRBV7-9,-,TGTGCCAGCAGCTTAGAAGGTCGAGGATCACCCCTCCACTTT,CASSLEGRGSPLHF
-,TRBJ2-6,TRBV15,-,TGTGCCACCAGCAGAGATCGAGGCAGGGGTCTGGCTGGGGCCAACGTCCTGACTTTC,CATSRDRGRGLAGANVLTF
-,TRBJ1-1,TRBV12-3/TRBV12-4,-,TGTGCCAGCAGTCAACAGGGGAACACTGAAGCTTTCTTT,CASSQQGNTEAFF
-,TRBJ1-3,TRBV7-2,-,TGTGCCAGCAGCTTAGTAGCACAGGGCGCAAACACCATATATTTT,CASSLVAQGANTIYF
TRBD2,TRBJ2-5,TRBV7-2,-,TGTGCCAGCAGCCGTGGGGGACTAGCGCGGCAAGAGACCCAGTACTTC,CASSRGGLARQETQYF
-,TRBJ1-1,TRBV6-5,-,TGTGCCACCCCGGTCGAACGGTCCACTGAAGCTTTCTTT,CATPVERSTEAFF
TRBD1,TRBJ1-1,TRBV4-2,-,TGTGCCAGCAGCCAAGGGACAGGGACACCAAACACTGAAGCTTTCTTT,CASSQGTGTPNTEAFF
-,TRBJ1-4,TRBV9,-,TGTGCCAGCCTAGTAGGGGTCTCCAATGAAAAACTGTTTTTT,CASLVGVSNEKLFF
TRBD2,TRBJ2-1,TRBV27,-,TGTGCCAGCAGTTTAGAGGTTAGCGGGGGGGCCGATGAGCAGTTCTTC,CASSLEVSGGADEQFF
TRBD1,TRBJ1-5,TRBV7-3,-,TGTGCCAGCAGCTTAATCAGCACCCCAAAGGGACAGTCGGGCAATCAGCCCCAGCATTTT,CASSLISTPKGQSGNQPQHF
TRBD2,TRBJ2-1,TRBV13,-,TGTGCCAGCAGCCTGACTAGCGGGAATGAGCAGTTCTTC,CASSLTSGNEQFF
-,TRBJ2-1,TRBV4-3,-,TGCGCCAGCAGCCACCCCGGGAATCCCGCCTACAATGAGCAGTTCTTC,CASSHPGNPAYNEQFF
-,TRBJ1-6,TRBV6-1,-,TGTGCCAGCAGTGAGGCCAGGGAGGCTTCACCCCTCCACTTT,CASSEAREASPLHF
TRBD1,TRBJ2-1,TRBV5-6,-,TGTGCCAGCAGTTTGGGACAGTACTACAATGAGCAGTTCTTC,CASSLGQYYNEQFF
-,TRBJ1-1,TRBV7-9,-,TGTGCCAGCAGCTTAGGAGGGGGTGACACTGAAGCTTTCTTT,CASSLGGGDTEAFF
-,TRBJ2-3,TRBV10-3,-,TGTGCCATCAGTGAGATAGGCACAGATACGCAGTATTTT,CAISEIGTDTQYF
TRBD2,TRBJ2-3,TRBV4-2,-,TGTGCCAGCAGCCAAGTAGCTAGCGGCCCGAGGGATACGCAGTATTTT,CASSQVASGPRDTQYF
-,TRBJ1-5,TRBV6-5,-,TGTGCCAGCAGTTACGGGGGGAATCAGCCCCAGCATTTT,CASSYGGNQPQHF
TRBD1,TRBJ1-2,TRBV27,-,TGTGCCAGCAGTAAGTCAGGGGGCGCTGGGTATGGCTACACCTTC,CASSKSGGAGYGYTF
TRBD1,TRBJ1-1,TRBV5-1,few,TGCGCCAGCAGCGGCGACAGGGGGCGTACTGAAGCTTTCTTT,CASSGDRGRTEAFF
-,TRBJ1-2,TRBV19,-,TGTGCCAGTAGTATGGGGTCCGGAGGGAATGGCTACACCTTC,CASSMGSGGNGYTF
TRBD1,TRBJ2-5,TRBV3-1/TRBV3-2,once,TGTGCCAGCAGCACCACAGGGGCCGCGAGAGAGACCCAGTACTTC,CASSTTGAARETQYF
-,TRBJ1-1,TRBV7-8,-,TGTGCCAGCAGCTTAGGGGCCACGGTGAACACTGAAGCTTTCTTT,CASSLGATVNTEAFF
-,TRBJ1-5,TRBV19,-,TGTGCCAGTAGTATAGGGCGGGTGTCGGGGGATCAGCCCCAGCATTTT,CASSIGRVSGDQPQHF
-,TRBJ1-6,TRBV2,-,TGTGCCAGCAGACCCGGACACATGGATTCACCCCTCCACTTT,CASRPGHMDSPLHF
TRBD2,TRBJ2-5,TRBV3-1/TRBV3-2,-,TGTGCCAGCAGCCAATCTGGGGGCGGCGGTAGCGGGGACTTC,CASSQSGGGGSGDF
-,TRBJ1-6,TRBV9,-,TGTGGCCAGCGGCGCCCTTTGTTT,CGQRRPLF
TRBD1,TRBJ2-7,TRBV6-5,-,TGTGCCAGCAGCGGACAGGGGGGAAACTACGAGCAGTACTTC,CASSGQGGNYEQYF
TRBD1,TRBJ1-1,TRBV6-5,-,TGTGCCAGCATTACGCCTGGACAGGGGAACGCTTTCTTT,CASITPGQGNAFF
-,TRBJ2-1,TRBV10-2,-,TGCGCCAGCAAACGTGGAACAGCCTACAATGAGCAGTTCTTC,CASKRGTAYNEQFF
-,TRBJ2-5,TRBV4-3,-,TGCGCCAGCAGCCAAGATGGAGGGGTTGGGGGGGAGACCCAGTACTTC,CASSQDGGVGGETQYF
TRBD2,TRBJ2-3,TRBV5-6,-,TGTGCCAGCAGCCGGGGGGTTTTGAACACAGATACGCAGTATTTT,CASSRGVLNTDTQYF
TRBD1,TRBJ2-2,TRBV3-1/TRBV3-2,-,TGTGCCAGCAGAAGGGGACAGAAGAACACCGGGGAGCTGTTTTTT,CASRRGQKNTGELFF
TRBD1,TRBJ2-7,TRBV10-1,-,TGCGCCAGCAGTGATAACAGGGGCACCTACGAGCAGTACTTC,CASSDNRGTYEQYF
TRBD1,TRBJ1-6,TRBV18,-,TGTGCCAGCTCACCTCCGACAGGGACCAATTCACCCCTCCACTTT,CASSPPTGTNSPLHF
TRBD2,TRBJ2-2,TRBV7-6,once,TGTGCCAGCAGTCCCGGGACTAGCGGGATCACCGGGGAGCTGTTTTTT,CASSPGTSGITGELFF
-,TRBJ2-4,TRBV3-1/TRBV3-2,-,TGTGCCAGCAGCCAAACATTACCACAGATAGCCAAAAACATTCAGTACTTC,CASSQTLPQIAKNIQYF
-,TRBJ1-1,TRBV10-3,-,TGTGCCATCAGTGAGCCTCCCCCGGGCACTGAAGCTTTCTTT,CAISEPPPGTEAFF
TRBD1,TRBJ1-2,TRBV7-2,-,TGTGCCAGCAGCCCAGAGGGTGGAGGGGGCCGTAGCTACACCTTC,CASSPEGGGGRSYTF